The TCR beta chain described here comes from a study of human T cells and chemical hapten exposure (dated by TCRdb to 2020 to 2023). Turning to the overall study: For sensitization, 2% DPC in acetone was applied to a roughly 2 cm by roughly 2 cm area of upper inner arm skin. Throughout the study period of 20 to 25 weeks, patients also received therapeutic DPC doses to the scalp every week. Patch testing was done on the upper back using Finn chambers containing 0.01% DPC, and results were scored after 6 days according to International Contact Dermatitis Research Group standards. The mostly female patient cohort included alopecia areata with under or over 50% scalp involvement, alopecia totalis and alopecia universalis. Libraries were pooled for sequencing, and variation in per-sample TCR yields was attributed mainly to small differences in library volumes within the pool. This study followed changes in the peripheral blood TCR repertoire in vivo during primary and secondary sensitization of alopecia patients to the hapten diphenylcyclopropenone (DPC). Blood was sampled from patients pre-sensitization (week 0) and at 2, 6 and about 24 weeks after DPC sensitization. About 28 alopecia patients gave blood for TCR sequencing at one to four time points (pre-sensitization, 2, 6 and 24 weeks). What the study reported, not specific to this receptor: Repeated subsampling changed both the strength of the expansion versus patch-test correlation and the threshold at which that correlation became significant. The number of TCRs above 1 in 1000 frequency did not change with DPC sensitization; there was no evidence of global repertoire structure alterations. Expanded TCRs formed significantly more large CDR3 similarity clusters than pre-sensitization or healthy control sets, consistent with antigen-driven responses. A positive correlation was found between the number of PT1 expanded TCRs and patch test score, with significance reached at thresholds 8, 16 and 32 but not 4. Because every patient had alopecia, a presumed autoimmune disease, the patients' immune response might differ from that of healthy individuals.

To prepare the library, RACE was applied. The data were produced on a NextSeq 500. Library preparation attached unique molecular identifiers to individual cDNA molecules for quantitative, reproducible TCR counting. Both TCR alpha and TCR beta chains were sequenced from each blood RNA sample. The study's processing was this. A median of approximately 96,000 TCRs per sample was observed, with a range of 23,224 to 690,600. V, J and CDR3 annotation of the TCR reads was performed with the Decombinator software suite. To make PS versus PT1 abundance plots, every sample was subsampled to the same number of TCRs (28,000). TCRs were defined as expanded if absent before sensitization and observed at least eight times at the 2-week time point. The public sequencing data were trimmed at Q25 with fastp and processed into clonotypes with MiXCR by TCRdb, which kept only in-frame beta chains. Each CDR3 protein gets just one entry, which takes the most common genes and DNA from the rows behind it. TCRdb's processing, not the authors', yielded these V and J calls. The table for this sample lists tens of thousands of distinct CDR3 sequences; around 11% of them were counted only once. The ten largest make up 3.5% to 4.5% of the sample.

What this sample's time point label stands for: patch test 1, 2 weeks after DPC sensitization. The sample's treatment or condition label, in plain terms: therapeutic diphenylcyclopropenone sensitization with weekly scalp DPC. Blood at each patch-test visit was drawn before the patch test was applied. Patients were eligible if aged 18 to 70, diagnosed with alopecia and judged suitable for DPC therapy, and pregnant patients were excluded. Total RNA was isolated from unfractionated whole blood collected in Tempus Blood RNA tubes. Trimming accounts for 6 bases at V and 1 base at J, while the number of junction bases matched to no gene is 5. Counted from cysteine to phenylalanine, this CDR3 has 14 amino acids. Only the CDR3 portion is preserved as DNA: 42 bases, with reading frame beginning at the first base. The germline V gene sets CDR1 to SNHLY and CDR2 to FYNNEI. Comments on this clonotype: It lacks a known antigen. No clone much larger than this one lies a single base away; base qualities are absent.

The sample was whole blood, taken in connection with sensitization to the hapten diphenylcyclopropenone (DPC). This TCR was sampled from a woman in her sixties with alopecia areata. Some clones in this sample may be carry-over from other donors' samples. The sequence is built from TRBV2 and TRBJ1-1; the junction holds 7 bases that match TRBD1. The CDR3 protein: CASSQTGENTEAFF. DNA sequence: TGTGCCAGCAGCCAAACAGGGGAGAACACTGAAGCTTTCTTT. With the portions outside the CDR3 filled from the reference TRBV2 and TRBJ1-1 genes, the complete variable region becomes EPEVTQTPSHQVTQMGQEVILRCVPISNHLYFYWYRQILGQKVEFLVSFYNNEISEKSEIFDDQFSVERPDGSNFTLKIRSTKLEDSAMYFCASSQTGENTEAFFGQGTRLTVV.